This is a list of T cell receptor beta chains from one sample in a study of regulatory T cells in long-lasting Graves disease. MiXCR, applied by TCRdb to the multiplex PCR reads, yields one record per CDR3 protein. The sample lists roughly 360,000 distinct CDR3 sequences; 23% were seen once. The source was peripheral blood mononuclear cells (PBMCs), collected when the disease was refractory, from a patient treated with antithyroid drugs. Receptor source: a middle-aged woman with Graves disease. The CDR3 runs from the conserved cysteine through the conserved F or W. Each record gives: CDR3 DNA, CDR3 protein, J gene, D gene, V gene, CDR3 length, clone size. D genes are given only for firm matches. A clone size is listed for some rows: how often the clone was seen (once, few, many), or a class if it is expanded.

TGTGCCACCAGTGATTTTGCTAGCGGGAGGAACGAGCAGTACTTC | CATSDFASGRNEQYF | TRBJ2-7 | TRBD2 | TRBV24-1 | 15 | .
TGTGCCAGCAGAGACAGGGGACGAGAGACCCAGTACTTC | CASRDRGRETQYF | TRBJ2-5 | TRBD1 | TRBV28 | 13 | many
TGTGCCAGCAGCTTAGGAGCGTGGACGTCCTTACACTTT | CASSLGAWTSLHF | TRBJ2-7 | . | TRBV7-8 | 13 | few
TGTGCCACCAGCAGAGATGCCCTACACGTTTCGAACACTGAAGCTTTCTTT | CATSRDALHVSNTEAFF | TRBJ1-1 | . | TRBV15 | 17 | many
TGTGTAGAAGGGGTCGAAGAAAAACTGTTTTTT | CVEGVEEKLFF | TRBJ1-4 | . | TRBV12-3/TRBV12-4 | 11 | many
TGTGCCAGCAGCCCTGTCAACCCGGGGGACGAGCAGTACTTC | CASSPVNPGDEQYF | TRBJ2-7 | . | TRBV11-1 | 14 | many
TGCAGCGTTAGCGGGACTAGCGGGGACACAGATACGCAGTATTTT | CSVSGTSGDTDTQYF | TRBJ2-3 | TRBD2 | TRBV29-1 | 15 | few
TGTGCCAGCAGCTCCGACAGGGTACTTGGCGAGCAGTACTTC | CASSSDRVLGEQYF | TRBJ2-7 | TRBD1 | TRBV7-9 | 14 | many
TGTGCCAGCAGTCACCTGACTAGCGGGAGGGACGAGCAGTACTTC | CASSHLTSGRDEQYF | TRBJ2-7 | TRBD2 | TRBV28 | 15 | many
TGTGCCAGCAGTTTATTTGCAGAAAGCAATCAGCCCCAGCATTTT | CASSLFAESNQPQHF | TRBJ1-5 | . | TRBV27 | 15 | .
TGTGCCAGCATGGACAGTCGGACAGGGGCTGAAGCTTTCTTT | CASMDSRTGAEAFF | TRBJ1-1 | TRBD1 | TRBV2 | 14 | many
TGTGCCAGCAGCCCGACAGGATCTCAGTACGAGCAGTACTTC | CASSPTGSQYEQYF | TRBJ2-7 | . | TRBV7-9 | 14 | .
TGTGCCAGCAGTTTCCGACAGATGAACACTGAAGCTTTCTTT | CASSFRQMNTEAFF | TRBJ1-1 | . | TRBV28 | 14 | many
TGTGCCACCAAGGCGGGGCGGTTAGAGACCCAGTACTTC | CATKAGRLETQYF | TRBJ2-5 | . | TRBV27 | 13 | .
TGTGCCAGCAGTTACGAGGCGGGAGCGGTGGAGACCCAGTACTTC | CASSYEAGAVETQYF | TRBJ2-5 | TRBD2 | TRBV6-5 | 15 | few
TGTGCCAGCAGCTTAGGCTCCGGTACGAACACTGAAGCTTTCTTT | CASSLGSGTNTEAFF | TRBJ1-1 | . | TRBV5-8 | 15 | many
TGTGCCAGCAGTCCCCGACGGGGCGTTGGCTATGGCTACACCTTC | CASSPRRGVGYGYTF | TRBJ1-2 | . | TRBV28 | 15 | many
TGTGCCAGCAGCTGTATAACAGGGGTCACCGGGGAGCTGTTTTTT | CASSCITGVTGELFF | TRBJ2-2 | TRBD1 | TRBV7-9 | 15 | .
TGTGCCAGCAGCCAACAGGGATTAGAAGCTTTCTTT | CASSQQGLEAFF | TRBJ1-1 | . | TRBV14 | 12 | few
TGTGCCAGCAGTGAAGGGGAGGGAGTGACGCAGTATTTT | CASSEGEGVTQYF | TRBJ2-3 | TRBD2 | TRBV2 | 13 | few
TGTGCCAGCAGTTTCACTAGCGTCCTATCCTACAATGAGCAGTTCTTC | CASSFTSVLSYNEQFF | TRBJ2-1 | TRBD2 | TRBV28 | 16 | .
TGTGCCAGCAGCTTATTAAGGTATAGCAATCAGCCCCAGCATTTT | CASSLLRYSNQPQHF | TRBJ1-5 | . | TRBV7-2 | 15 | .
TGTGCCAGCAGGCTCGGACAGGGGGCTGGGGAGCAGTACTTC | CASRLGQGAGEQYF | TRBJ2-7 | TRBD1 | TRBV6-1 | 14 | many
TGTGCCAGCAGTTTGTCTAGCGGGAGGGCCCTCTACGAGCAGTACTTC | CASSLSSGRALYEQYF | TRBJ2-7 | TRBD2 | TRBV28 | 16 | many
TGTGCCAGCAGCTTGGAGGGGACTCTCGGGGGGGCCTCGAGAAAAAACATTCAGTACTTC | CASSLEGTLGGASRKNIQYF | TRBJ2-4 | TRBD2 | TRBV5-5 | 20 | .
TGTGCCAGCAGTTTAAGGTTGGGCGATAACACTGAAGCTTTCTTT | CASSLRLGDNTEAFF | TRBJ1-1 | . | TRBV28 | 15 | many
TGTGCCAGCAGCTTACTCCTAGCGGGAGGGCAGGAGCAGTTCTTC | CASSLLLAGGQEQFF | TRBJ2-1 | TRBD2 | TRBV13 | 15 | .
TGTGCCAGCACTTTTGGTGGGGATTACTATGGCTACACCTTC | CASTFGGDYYGYTF | TRBJ1-2 | . | TRBV6-1 | 14 | .
TGTGCCAGTAGTAGGGCGGAATACTACGAGCAGTACTTC | CASSRAEYYEQYF | TRBJ2-7 | . | TRBV19 | 13 | .
TGTGCCAGCGGCTTTGGACCGGGAGAGACCCAGTACTTC | CASGFGPGETQYF | TRBJ2-5 | . | TRBV7-9 | 13 | .
TGTGCCAGCAGTCCTATGACAGACCCAATATATGGCTACACCTTC | CASSPMTDPIYGYTF | TRBJ1-2 | . | TRBV28 | 15 | many
TGTGCCAGCAGCGACCCTCCCGGTCTACAGGGGGGGACCGGGGAGCTGTTTTTT | CASSDPPGLQGGTGELFF | TRBJ2-2 | . | TRBV7-9 | 18 | few
TGCGCCAGCAGCTTACTAGCGAATGAAAAACTGTTTTTT | CASSLLANEKLFF | TRBJ1-4 | . | TRBV5-1 | 13 | .
TGTGCCAGCAGCCTAACAGAAGACTCCTACGAGCAGTACTTC | CASSLTEDSYEQYF | TRBJ2-7 | . | TRBV12-3/TRBV12-4 | 14 | .
TGCAGTGCTAGACTTCCAAGACAGAATCGCGGGCAGTACTTC | CSARLPRQNRGQYF | TRBJ2-7 | . | TRBV20-1 | 14 | .
TGTGCCAGTAGTATCGGGCAGGTCAGCAATCAGCCCCAGCATTTT | CASSIGQVSNQPQHF | TRBJ1-5 | . | TRBV19 | 15 | few
TGTGCCAGCAGTTTATTCACTAGCGGGAGGGGGGAGCAGTACTTC | CASSLFTSGRGEQYF | TRBJ2-7 | TRBD2 | TRBV28 | 15 | many
TGTGCCAGCATCAAAAGCGGGGGAAACGAGCAGTACTTC | CASIKSGGNEQYF | TRBJ2-7 | TRBD2 | TRBV28 | 13 | many
TGTGCCTGGAGTGTGTTAGGGTGGTACCAAGAGACCCAGTACTTC | CAWSVLGWYQETQYF | TRBJ2-5 | . | TRBV30 | 15 | few
TGTGCCAGCAGCCGCATCGACAACTCCTACGAGCAGTACTTC | CASSRIDNSYEQYF | TRBJ2-7 | . | TRBV5-4 | 14 | .
TGTGCCAGCAGTGACCTAGCGGGAGGGCCTTACAATGAGCAGTTCTTC | CASSDLAGGPYNEQFF | TRBJ2-1 | TRBD2 | TRBV27 | 16 | .
TGTGCCAGCAGCCAGGGGGTAGCGGTTACCTACGAGCAGTACTTC | CASSQGVAVTYEQYF | TRBJ2-7 | . | TRBV9 | 15 | few
TGTGCCAGCAGCAAGAGGGGGGCGCAACATCGCACCGGGGAGCTGTTTTTT | CASSKRGAQHRTGELFF | TRBJ2-2 | . | TRBV27 | 17 | .
TGCGCCAGCAGCTCACAAAACGGCGGTGGAAACACCATATATTTT | CASSSQNGGGNTIYF | TRBJ1-3 | . | TRBV5-1 | 15 | .
TGTGCCAGCAGTGTCTTGTACACGGGGGGGGCCCAGTACTTC | CASSVLYTGGAQYF | TRBJ2-5 | TRBD2 | TRBV28 | 14 | many
TGTGCCAGCAGTTTCAATCTCCAAGAGACCCAGTACTTC | CASSFNLQETQYF | TRBJ2-5 | . | TRBV12-3/TRBV12-4 | 13 | .
TGTGCCAGCAGCGTAGAACCCTCGGAGGTAACTGAAGCTTTCTTT | CASSVEPSEVTEAFF | TRBJ1-1 | . | TRBV9 | 15 | .
TGCAGCGTTGTGCGGGAAACCACTGAAGCTTTCTTT | CSVVRETTEAFF | TRBJ1-1 | . | TRBV29-1 | 12 | few
TGTGCCAGCAGTTACTCGAATCAAATATACGAGCAGTACTTC | CASSYSNQIYEQYF | TRBJ2-7 | . | TRBV6-5 | 14 | .
TGTGCCAGCAGTTCCCTCCAGGGGGCTAGCGGGTACGAGCAGTACTTC | CASSSLQGASGYEQYF | TRBJ2-7 | . | TRBV27 | 16 | few
TGTGCCAGCAGTCCGGGGAATCGACGGGGCACTGAAGCTTTCTTT | CASSPGNRRGTEAFF | TRBJ1-1 | . | TRBV28 | 15 | many
TGTGCCAGCAGCCAGCCGTCCCTCGGACTAGTCCTCGAGCAGTACTTC | CASSQPSLGLVLEQYF | TRBJ2-7 | TRBD2 | TRBV11-2 | 16 | many
TGCAGCTTTACTAGCGGGTTGATCTTC | CSFTSGLIF | TRBJ2-7 | TRBD2 | TRBV29-1 | 9 | .